Each of the 5 T cell receptor beta chains below was sequenced from the same sample in a study of blood T cell repertoires in COVID-19. TCRdb keeps only in-frame clones here, not all; method: immunoSEQ multiplex PCR. There are roughly 120,000 clones in the sample; more than 75% occur only once, and about 5% lies in the top ten. What was sequenced was peripheral blood. The receptors originated from a human donor in a cohort sampled during active COVID-19.

The rearrangement links TRBV10-3 to TRBJ2-1; D uncertain. CDR3 length equals 12 residues. Germline V CDR1 and CDR2: ENHRY, SYGVKD. Trimming removed 7 bases from V and 6 bases from J, with 10 bases in between. The CDR3 region has the DNA TGTGCCATCAAGGCGGCGGCCAATGAGCAGTTCTTC. Protein sequence: CAIKAAANEQFF.

V usage is TRBV6-2 or TRBV6-3 and J usage is TRBJ1-1; the match to TRBD1 covers 8 bases. Germline CDR1 MNHEY, CDR2 SVGEGT. V shed 5 bases and J 0 bases; nucleotides not matched to a gene: 2. The CDR3 spans 14 residues. CDR3 loop: CASSVDRVNTEAFF. The CDR3 nucleotides are TGTGCCAGCAGTGTGGACAGGGTGAACACTGAAGCTTTCTTT.

This rearrangement joins TRBV5-1 to TRBJ2-7; D might be TRBD2 (7 bases). The germline gives CDR1 SGHRS, CDR2 YFSETQ. This CDR3 comprises 13 residues. Deletions cut 1 base from V and 6 bases from J, with 11 bases between. The CDR3 loop is CASSLSGEGEQYF. CDR3 nucleotide sequence: TGCGCCAGCAGCTTGTCAGGGGAGGGCGAGCAGTACTTC.

The rearrangement joins TRBV7-9 to TRBJ2-5; tentatively, D is TRBD1 (6 bases). Trimming took off 2 bases at V and 4 bases at J, with 14 bases between the two ends. Germline CDR1 is SEHNR and CDR2 is FQNEAQ (reference sequence). There are 15 residues in the CDR3. The CDR3 DNA follows: TGTGCCAGCAGCTTAAACAGGGACGGACGAGAGACCCAGTACTTC. Protein: CASSLNRDGRETQYF.

This chain joins TRBV9 and TRBJ2-3, with D maybe TRBD2 (6 bases). The CDR3 sequence is 15 residues long. The germline V gene encodes CDR1 SGDLS and CDR2 YYNGEE. V dropped 2 bases and J dropped 0 bases, with 10 bases sitting between them. The CDR3 DNA reads TGTGCCAGCAGCGTTGGGACTGCCAGCACAGATACGCAGTATTTT. Residues: CASSVGTASTDTQYF.